These T cell receptor beta chains were read from a single sample in a study of spatial heterogeneity in lung cancer. TCRdb reanalysed the 5' RACE reads using MiXCR and keeps one entry per CDR3 protein. The sample yields 20,000 to 25,000 distinct CDR3 sequences, under 4% seen once. The sequencing here drew on PBMCs, taken at surgery. These receptors all stem from a female donor with early-stage non-small cell lung cancer. Both conserved end residues are part of each CDR3. Each record gives: V gene, J gene, CDR3 length, D gene, clone size, CDR3 DNA, CDR3 protein. A D gene is named only where the DNA matches it firmly. Clone sizes are given selectively: once, few, many, or a class where the clone is expanded.

V gene: TRBV28; J gene: TRBJ1-3; CDR3 length: 14; D gene: -; clone size: many; CDR3 DNA: TGTGCCAGCAGTTTAGGGGGCTCTGGAAACACCATATATTTT; CDR3 protein: CASSLGGSGNTIYF
V gene: TRBV20-1; J gene: TRBJ2-7; CDR3 length: 15; D gene: TRBD1; clone size: many; CDR3 DNA: TGCAGTGCTAGAGCCGTGGGGACAGGGGGCTACGAGCAGTACTTC; CDR3 protein: CSARAVGTGGYEQYF
V gene: TRBV27; J gene: TRBJ1-5; CDR3 length: 15; D gene: -; clone size: many; CDR3 DNA: TGTGCCAGCAGTCCGCAGGGGTATAGCAATCAGCCCCAGCATTTT; CDR3 protein: CASSPQGYSNQPQHF
V gene: TRBV10-3; J gene: TRBJ1-2; CDR3 length: 14; D gene: TRBD1; clone size: many; CDR3 DNA: TGTGCCATCAGTGAGGTGCGGGACAGGGTTGGCTACACCTTC; CDR3 protein: CAISEVRDRVGYTF
V gene: TRBV27; J gene: TRBJ1-3; CDR3 length: 14; D gene: -; clone size: many; CDR3 DNA: TGTGCCAGCAGTTTCGCGGCCGGAGGAAACACCATATATTTT; CDR3 protein: CASSFAAGGNTIYF
V gene: TRBV27; J gene: TRBJ1-5; CDR3 length: 15; D gene: TRBD1; clone size: -; CDR3 DNA: TGTGCCAGCAGACCCCGGCCAGGGGGCTTTCAGCCCCAGCATTTT; CDR3 protein: CASRPRPGGFQPQHF
V gene: TRBV18; J gene: TRBJ2-1; CDR3 length: 15; D gene: TRBD2; clone size: -; CDR3 DNA: TGTGCCAGCTCACCAAACGCGGGAGGGTACAATGAGCAGTTCTTC; CDR3 protein: CASSPNAGGYNEQFF
V gene: TRBV20-1; J gene: TRBJ1-2; CDR3 length: 15; D gene: -; clone size: many; CDR3 DNA: TGCAGTGCTAACGAGACACCAGAACTTAACTATGGCTACACCTTC; CDR3 protein: CSANETPELNYGYTF
V gene: TRBV27; J gene: TRBJ2-3; CDR3 length: 20; D gene: TRBD1; clone size: many; CDR3 DNA: TGTGCCAGCAGTTCCAGACAGGGGTTGTGGTCAAAAGATGGCACAGATACGCAGTATTTT; CDR3 protein: CASSSRQGLWSKDGTDTQYF
V gene: TRBV7-6; J gene: TRBJ2-7; CDR3 length: 13; D gene: -; clone size: few; CDR3 DNA: TGTGCCAGCAGCCTCAGGGCCGAGTACGAGCAGTACTTC; CDR3 protein: CASSLRAEYEQYF
V gene: TRBV10-2; J gene: TRBJ1-1; CDR3 length: 12; D gene: -; clone size: medium-sized; CDR3 DNA: TGCGCCAGCAGTGAGTCGGGCAGGGTGGCTTTCTTT; CDR3 protein: CASSESGRVAFF
V gene: TRBV11-1; J gene: TRBJ2-5; CDR3 length: 17; D gene: -; clone size: many; CDR3 DNA: TGTGCCAGCAGCGAGTGGTGGGGACTGGGGTCCCAAGAGACCCAGTACTTC; CDR3 protein: CASSEWWGLGSQETQYF
V gene: TRBV27; J gene: TRBJ2-1; CDR3 length: 16; D gene: TRBD2; clone size: many; CDR3 DNA: TGTGCCAGCAGCGGTCCTACCGGGACTAGGGCGAATGAGCAGTTCTTC; CDR3 protein: CASSGPTGTRANEQFF
V gene: TRBV6-5; J gene: TRBJ1-2; CDR3 length: 12; D gene: TRBD1; clone size: few; CDR3 DNA: TGTGCCAGCCAGGACAGGGTGAACGGCTACACCTTC; CDR3 protein: CASQDRVNGYTF
V gene: TRBV7-9; J gene: TRBJ1-2; CDR3 length: 12; D gene: -; clone size: many; CDR3 DNA: TGTGCCAGCAGCTTAGCATCCTATGGCTACACCTTC; CDR3 protein: CASSLASYGYTF
V gene: TRBV27; J gene: TRBJ1-1; CDR3 length: 15; D gene: TRBD1; clone size: many; CDR3 DNA: TGTGCCAGCAGCTTCGGGACAGGGGCTCCCCGGGAAGCTTTCTTT; CDR3 protein: CASSFGTGAPREAFF
V gene: TRBV28; J gene: TRBJ2-2; CDR3 length: 14; D gene: -; clone size: medium-sized; CDR3 DNA: TGTGCCAGCAGTTTCGTGGGAAGAGTGGGGGAGCTGTTTTTT; CDR3 protein: CASSFVGRVGELFF
V gene: TRBV19; J gene: TRBJ2-1; CDR3 length: 15; D gene: TRBD1; clone size: many; CDR3 DNA: TGTGCCAGTAGTATACTACCAGGGGGCTATAATGAGCAGTTCTTC; CDR3 protein: CASSILPGGYNEQFF
V gene: TRBV11-2; J gene: TRBJ2-1; CDR3 length: 15; D gene: -; clone size: many; CDR3 DNA: TGTGCCAGCAGCTTAGGGCGTTCCTCCTACAATGAGCAGTTCTTC; CDR3 protein: CASSLGRSSYNEQFF
V gene: TRBV25-1; J gene: TRBJ2-2; CDR3 length: 17; D gene: -; clone size: -; CDR3 DNA: TGTGCCAGCAGTGAATGGGAAGGGGATGCGAACACCGGGGAGCTGTTTTTT; CDR3 protein: CASSEWEGDANTGELFF
V gene: TRBV28; J gene: TRBJ2-7; CDR3 length: 12; D gene: TRBD1; clone size: many; CDR3 DNA: TGTGCCAGCCGGGACAGGGGGAACGAGCAGTACTTC; CDR3 protein: CASRDRGNEQYF
V gene: TRBV4-2; J gene: TRBJ1-1; CDR3 length: 14; D gene: -; clone size: many; CDR3 DNA: TGTGCCAGCAGCCACCTGGACAGCAACACTGAAGCTTTCTTT; CDR3 protein: CASSHLDSNTEAFF
V gene: TRBV7-8; J gene: TRBJ2-5; CDR3 length: 14; D gene: -; clone size: few; CDR3 DNA: TGTGCCAGCAGCCTGGGAGGGGGGATGGAGACCCAGTACTTC; CDR3 protein: CASSLGGGMETQYF
V gene: TRBV27; J gene: TRBJ2-7; CDR3 length: 14; D gene: -; clone size: -; CDR3 DNA: TGTGCCAGCAGTTTAAGCCAGGGGCCCTACGAGCAGTACTTC; CDR3 protein: CASSLSQGPYEQYF
V gene: TRBV6-6; J gene: TRBJ1-6; CDR3 length: 12; D gene: -; clone size: few; CDR3 DNA: TGTGCCAGCAGGCCTGGGTCCTCACCCCTCCACTTT; CDR3 protein: CASRPGSSPLHF